This T cell receptor (beta chain) was captured by sequencing in a study of blood T cell repertoires in COVID-19 (dated by TCRdb to about 2020). With regard to the full study: The collaborator samples originated in the United States, Italy and Spain and spanned the acute and convalescent phases of COVID-19. Sample metadata almost always included a de-identified subject ID, COVID-19 status, age in years and sex. Subjects who had been exposed to COVID-19, were actively infected with it, or had recovered from it provided the deeply sampled blood TCRbeta repertoires that made up the dataset. Where available, HLA class I and class II types were taken from metadata supplied by the sample provider and were not determined by assay-based typing. The repertoires were released in a freely available public database meant as a resource for research on the immune response to SARS-CoV-2. The prospective study material was composed of cDNA or gDNA derived from T cells, B-cell-depleted T cells, or PBMCs. The samples were drawn from the first 160 participants of the ongoing ImmuneRACE study and from about 1,200 subjects provided by 6 global collaborators. Paper-wide results and their limitations: Clinical and demographic metadata were provided uncurated, with the amount varying by source and participant.

The collaborating institutions used their own protocols to collect whole blood in K2EDTA tubes. For TCRbeta analysis, collaborators shipped samples in one of three forms: frozen whole blood, isolated PBMCs, or DNA extracted from either of those sample types. With regard to this clone: Its antigen has not been determined. Qualities for individual bases were not recorded, and no much larger clone is one base off.

In the germline V gene, CDR1 corresponds to SGHRS and CDR2 to YFSETQ. The CDR3 has 14 amino acids, counting the end cysteine and phenylalanine. Kept here is only the CDR3 DNA, which spans 42 bases and is read in frame from base 1. Trimmed from V: 5 bases; trimmed from J: 6 bases; junction bases lacking a gene match: 9. TCRbeta CDR3 regions were amplified from genomic DNA by means of the immunoSEQ Assay, a bias-controlled multiplex PCR. In the source study's methods: The number of nucleated cells in each sample was estimated by amplification of reference gene primers within the assay. To quantify the absolute abundance of each unique TCRbeta CDR3 rearrangement, sequence reads were collapsed and filtered. For each sample, productive Simpson clonality was calculated as the square root of Simpson's diversity index over productive rearrangements. TCRdb holds this immuneACCESS table with in-frame rearrangements only. Some clones are missing; in checked studies, unresolved V genes explain under half, and the rest has no known cause. Clone size and the V and J calls come from that table; the DNA yielded D and trimming. This sample gives 150,000 to 200,000 clones in total; 86% of them show up just once. The top ten clonotypes cover roughly 8.2% of the sample.

This TCR was sampled from a man aged 55 to 70 with acute or convalescent COVID-19. The chain links TRBV5-1 with TRBJ2-3, with 7 bases aligning to TRBD1. Material for sequencing was peripheral blood. The CDR3 loop reads CASRLLEGGDTQYF. The nucleotides read TGCGCCAGCAGACTGCTAGAAGGGGGCGATACGCAGTATTTT.